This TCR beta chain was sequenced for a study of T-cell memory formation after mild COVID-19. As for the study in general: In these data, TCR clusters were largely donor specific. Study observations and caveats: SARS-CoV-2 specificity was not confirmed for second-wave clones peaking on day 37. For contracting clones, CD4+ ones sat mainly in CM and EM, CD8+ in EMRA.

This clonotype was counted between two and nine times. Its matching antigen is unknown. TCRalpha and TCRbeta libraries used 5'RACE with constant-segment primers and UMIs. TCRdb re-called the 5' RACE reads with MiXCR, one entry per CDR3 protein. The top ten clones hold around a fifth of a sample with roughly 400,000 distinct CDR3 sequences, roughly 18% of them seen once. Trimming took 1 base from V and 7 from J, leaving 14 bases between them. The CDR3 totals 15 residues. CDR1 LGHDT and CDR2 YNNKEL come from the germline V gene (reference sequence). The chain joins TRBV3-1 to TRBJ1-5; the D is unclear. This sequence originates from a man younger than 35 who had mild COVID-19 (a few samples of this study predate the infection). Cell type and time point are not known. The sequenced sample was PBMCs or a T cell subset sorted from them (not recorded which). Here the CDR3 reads CASSQGMGAGQPQHF. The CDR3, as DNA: TGTGCCAGCAGCCAAGGCATGGGAGCGGGGCAGCCCCAGCATTTT. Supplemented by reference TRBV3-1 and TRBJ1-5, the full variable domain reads DTAVSQTPKYLVTQMGNDKSIKCEQNLGHDTMYWYKQDSKKFLKIMFSYNNKELIINETVPNRFSPKSPDKAHLNLHINSLELGDSAVYFCASSQGMGAGQPQHFGDGTRLSIL.